One sample yielded the 14 T cell receptor beta chains listed below, sequenced in a study of blood T cells in healthy people across ages. It was with a sample-barcoded 5' primer and a J-beta primer mix that a second PCR of roughly 7 to 12 cycles was run. Each CDR3 protein is one row after TCRdb ran MiXCR on the 5' RACE reads. Of 1.5 million to 2 million distinct CDR3 sequences listed, around half are singletons. Sequencing was performed on blood. Receptors originate from a woman aged 40 to 49 in good health.

This clonotype occurred a few times. The V call is TRBV6-5, the J call TRBJ2-5; unclear D gene. The J call is doubtful: the DNA matches TRBJ2-7 better. Germline V CDR1 and CDR2: MNHEY, SVGAGI. CDR3 length: 13 residues. DNA for the CDR3: TGTGCCAGCAGTTACTCGATATCCCACGAGCAGTACTTC. Protein sequence: CASSYSISHEQYF.

This chain uses TRBV4-3 with TRBJ2-5, with D possibly called TRBD1 or TRBD2 (6 bases each). From germline, CDR1 is LGHNA and CDR2 YSLEER. Trimming took 0 bases from V and 11 from J, leaving 19 bases between them. This CDR3 has 15 amino acids. CDR3 in amino acids: CASSQEFTGASEQYF. CDR3 nucleotide sequence: TGCGCCAGCAGCCAAGAATTCACGGGGGCGTCTGAGCAGTACTTC.

The chain has TRBV20-1 and TRBJ1-6, with TRBD1 identical over 9 bases. The CDR3 runs to 15 residues. Germline CDR1 reads DFQATT; CDR2 reads SNEGSKA (reference sequence). CDR3 region: CIGNPGQGFNSPLHF. The DNA for the CDR3 is TGCATCGGAAATCCGGGACAGGGATTTAATTCACCCCTCCACTTT.

V gene TRBV15 combines with J gene TRBJ2-3; D remains unclear. The CDR3 is 16 amino acids. Germline V gives CDR1 LNHNV, CDR2 YYDKDF (reference sequence). V lost 1 base to trimming and J lost 2 bases, with 13 bases between them. CDR3 loop: CATSRVLVMDTDTQYF. The CDR3 DNA reads as TGTGCCACCAGCAGAGTGCTCGTGATGGACACAGATACGCAGTATTTT.

This clonotype turned up a few times. The chain carries TRBV4-3 and TRBJ1-4, with TRBD1 as a possible D gene (5 bases). CDR3 length: 14 amino acids. Trimming cost V 1 base and J 6 bases, with 9 bases left between them. Germline CDR1 LGHNA, CDR2 YSLEER. CDR3 coding DNA: TGCGCCAGCAGCCAAGGGGGGAGGGATGAAAAACTGTTTTTT. It specifies CASSQGGRDEKLFF.

The chain couples TRBV20-1 to TRBJ2-7; D is undetermined. The germline V gene encodes CDR1 DFQATT and CDR2 SNEGSKA (reference sequence). The CDR3 covers 13 residues. V lost 1 base, J lost 0 bases, and 7 bases lay in between. The CDR3 spells CSARGDVSYEQYF. CDR3 DNA sequence: TGCAGTGCTAGAGGAGATGTCTCCTACGAGCAGTACTTC.

This rearrangement joins TRBV28 to TRBJ1-2; D unresolved. Germline CDR1 reads MDHEN; CDR2 reads SYDVKM. CDR3 size: 14 residues. Between the trimmed V and J ends, which lost 6 bases and 4 bases, there was a span of 15 bases. The CDR3 protein is CASRTTRDAYGYTF. The CDR3 DNA reads as TGTGCCAGCAGGACAACACGGGATGCCTATGGCTACACCTTC.

The chain recombines TRBV6-2 or TRBV6-3 with TRBJ1-2, with D unclear. Germline V gives CDR1 MNHEY, CDR2 SVGEGT. Trimming removed 5 bases from V and 4 bases from J, with 11 bases in between. The CDR3 loop spans 13 amino acids. The CDR3: CASSDASPYGYTF. CDR3 in DNA: TGTGCCAGCAGTGACGCCTCGCCCTATGGCTACACCTTC.

The V gene is TRBV4-3, the J gene TRBJ2-5; TRBD2 agrees at 8 bases. The CDR3 contains 15 residues. Looked up from germline, CDR1 is LGHNA and CDR2 is YSLEER. The trim removed 0 bases at V and 3 bases at J, leaving 3 bases unmatched. The CDR3 loop reads CASSQDGSGEETQYF. CDR3 coding DNA: TGCGCCAGCAGCCAAGACGGTAGCGGGGAAGAGACCCAGTACTTC.

This clonotype appeared a few times. The gene calls are TRBV5-1 and TRBJ2-3, with 10 bases fitting TRBD2. V trimming: 4 bases; J trimming: 2 bases; junction bases outside the gene matches: 10. The CDR3 is made up of 17 amino acids. The germline V gene has CDR1 SGHRS and CDR2 YFSETQ. The CDR3 sequence: CASSPIGLAEFTDTQYF. The CDR3 nucleotides are TGCGCCAGCAGCCCGATAGGACTAGCGGAGTTCACAGATACGCAGTATTTT.

The chain couples TRBV2 to TRBJ2-7; D may be TRBD1 (6 bases). Germline V gene sequence: CDR1 SNHLY, CDR2 FYNNEI. The CDR3 totals 14 residues. The V gene lost 6 bases and the J gene lost 0 bases, with 12 bases spanning the gap. CDR3 DNA sequence: TGTGCCAGCAGGATCGGGACATCCTCCTACGAGCAGTACTTC. Protein: CASRIGTSSYEQYF.

V is TRBV29-1 and J is TRBJ2-7; D might be TRBD2 (5 bases). Per germline, CDR1 SQVTM and CDR2 ANQGSEA. CDR3 length: 13 amino acids. Trimming removed 6 bases from V and 0 bases from J, with 12 bases in between. The CDR3 loop is CSVGVPSSYEQYF. The CDR3 DNA is TGCAGCGTCGGGGTGCCTAGCTCCTACGAGCAGTACTTC.

This clonotype was seen a handful of times. The J gene is TRBJ2-5, the V gene TRBV18; D might be TRBD2 (5 bases). The ends were cut back, 0 bases at V and 5 bases at J, with 13 bases in the middle. Germline V gene lookup returns CDR1 KGHSH and CDR2 LQKENI. The CDR3 consists of 15 residues. DNA for the CDR3: TGTGCCAGCTCACCACCCGAGGGTATTCAGGAGACCCAGTACTTC. It codes for CASSPPEGIQETQYF.

The chain combines TRBV20-1 with TRBJ1-5; 10 bases agree with TRBD1. The germline V gene encodes CDR1 DFQATT and CDR2 SNEGSKA (reference sequence). The V and J ends lost 0 bases and 3 bases, in that order; junction bases with no gene match: 5. The CDR3 runs to 16 residues. As DNA, the CDR3 is TGCAGTGCTAGAGACTGGACAGGGGGTTCCAATCAGCCCCAGCATTTT. It codes for CSARDWTGGSNQPQHF.